What follows is one TCR beta chain and its context. The antigen is not known. This sample is part of a study of identical twins. General observations from the study: In drawing conclusions, the study used cross-sectional statistical analysis and did not follow the same donors.

TCRdb fed the 5' RACE reads into MiXCR, producing one record per CDR3 protein. The profile shows 450,000 or so distinct CDR3 sequences, over 12% of them singletons. Germline CDR1 DFQATT, CDR2 SNEGSKA (reference sequence). This CDR3 spans 13 amino acids. V dropped 6 bases and J dropped 4; count of bases not matched to a gene: 8. These sequences were also reported in another study, on yellow fever vaccine responses in identical twins.

V and J are TRBV20-1 and TRBJ1-1; 7 bases match TRBD1. The sequencing sample was made of CD4+ T cells sorted from blood. The sequence was obtained from a woman aged 18-29 years in good health. DNA for the CDR3: TGCAGTGCCGTTGACAGGGTCGGCACTGAAGCTTTCTTT. It is translated as CSAVDRVGTEAFF.